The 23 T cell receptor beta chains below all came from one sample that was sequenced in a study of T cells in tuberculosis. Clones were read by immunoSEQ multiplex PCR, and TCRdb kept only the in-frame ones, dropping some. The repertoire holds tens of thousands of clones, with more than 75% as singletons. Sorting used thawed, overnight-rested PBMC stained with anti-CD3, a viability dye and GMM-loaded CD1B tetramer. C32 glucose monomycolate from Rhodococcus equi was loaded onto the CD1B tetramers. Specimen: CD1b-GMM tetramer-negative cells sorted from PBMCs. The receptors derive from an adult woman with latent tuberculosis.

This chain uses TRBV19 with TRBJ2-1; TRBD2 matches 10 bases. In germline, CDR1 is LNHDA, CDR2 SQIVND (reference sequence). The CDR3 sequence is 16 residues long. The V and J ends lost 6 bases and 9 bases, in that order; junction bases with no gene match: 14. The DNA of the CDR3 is TGTGCCAGTAGCCCCACGGGGCTAGCGGGGGCGGTTGAGCAGTTCTTC. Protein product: CASSPTGLAGAVEQFF.

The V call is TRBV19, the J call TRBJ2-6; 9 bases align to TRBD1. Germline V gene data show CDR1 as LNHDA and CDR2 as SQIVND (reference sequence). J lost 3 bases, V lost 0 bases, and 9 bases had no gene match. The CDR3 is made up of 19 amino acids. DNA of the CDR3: TGTGCCAGTAGTATAGATCTAGGGACAGGGCCTTTTGGGGCCAACGTCCTGACTTTC. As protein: CASSIDLGTGPFGANVLTF.

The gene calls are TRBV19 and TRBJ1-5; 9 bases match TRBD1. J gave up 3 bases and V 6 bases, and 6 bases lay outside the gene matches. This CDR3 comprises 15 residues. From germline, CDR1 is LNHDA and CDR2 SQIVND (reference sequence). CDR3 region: CASSRGTGLNQPQHF. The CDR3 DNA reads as TGTGCCAGTAGCCGGGGGACAGGGCTCAATCAGCCCCAGCATTTT. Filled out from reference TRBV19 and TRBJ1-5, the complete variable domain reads DGGITQSPKYLFRKEGQNVTLSCEQNLNHDAMYWYRQDPGQGLRLIYYSQIVNDFQKGDIAEGYSVSREKKESFPLTVTSAQKNPTAFYLCASSRGTGLNQPQHFGDGTRLSIL.

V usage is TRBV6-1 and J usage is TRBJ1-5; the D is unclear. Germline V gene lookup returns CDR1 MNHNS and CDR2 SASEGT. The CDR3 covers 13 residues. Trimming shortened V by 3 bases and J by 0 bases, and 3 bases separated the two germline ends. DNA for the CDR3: TGTGCCAGCAGTGAGTATAGCAATCAGCCCCAGCATTTT. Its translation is CASSEYSNQPQHF.

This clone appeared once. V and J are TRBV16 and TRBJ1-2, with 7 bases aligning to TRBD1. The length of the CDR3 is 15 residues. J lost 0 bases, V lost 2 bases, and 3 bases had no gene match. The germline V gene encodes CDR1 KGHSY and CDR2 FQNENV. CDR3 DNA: TGTGCCAGCAGCCAACAAGGGGGCCCTAACTATGGCTACACCTTC. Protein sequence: CASSQQGGPNYGYTF.

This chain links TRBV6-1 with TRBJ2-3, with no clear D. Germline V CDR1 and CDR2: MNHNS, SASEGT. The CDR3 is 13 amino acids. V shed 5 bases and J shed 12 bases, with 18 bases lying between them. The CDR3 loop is CASSPSAAYEQYF. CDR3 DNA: TGTGCCAGCAGTCCCTCCGCTGCCTATGAACAGTATTTT.

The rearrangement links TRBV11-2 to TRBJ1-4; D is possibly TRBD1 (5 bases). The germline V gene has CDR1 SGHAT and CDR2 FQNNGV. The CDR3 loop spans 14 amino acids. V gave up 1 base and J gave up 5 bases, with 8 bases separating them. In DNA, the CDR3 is TGTGCCAGCAGCTTAGCGACAGAAAATGAAAAACTGTTTTTT. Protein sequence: CASSLATENEKLFF.

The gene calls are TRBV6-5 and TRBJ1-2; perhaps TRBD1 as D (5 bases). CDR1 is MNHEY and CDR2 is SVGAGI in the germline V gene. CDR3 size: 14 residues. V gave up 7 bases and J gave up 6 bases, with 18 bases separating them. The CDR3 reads CASTYGAGTNGYTF. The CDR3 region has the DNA TGTGCCAGCACCTACGGGGCGGGGACCAATGGCTACACCTTC.

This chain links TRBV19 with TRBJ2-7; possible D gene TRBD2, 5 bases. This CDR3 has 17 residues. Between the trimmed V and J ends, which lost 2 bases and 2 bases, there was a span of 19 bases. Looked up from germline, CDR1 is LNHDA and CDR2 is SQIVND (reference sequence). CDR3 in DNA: TGTGCCAGTAGTATACCCCCGGTCGGGATGTATCCCTACGAGCAGTACTTC. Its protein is CASSIPPVGMYPYEQYF.

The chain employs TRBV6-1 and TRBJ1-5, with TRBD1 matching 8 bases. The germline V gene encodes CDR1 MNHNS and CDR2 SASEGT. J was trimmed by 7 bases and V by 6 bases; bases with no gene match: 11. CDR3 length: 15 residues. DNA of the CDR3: TGTGCCAGCAGGGCAGCGGACAGGGCAGAACAGCCCCAGCATTTT. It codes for CASRAADRAEQPQHF.

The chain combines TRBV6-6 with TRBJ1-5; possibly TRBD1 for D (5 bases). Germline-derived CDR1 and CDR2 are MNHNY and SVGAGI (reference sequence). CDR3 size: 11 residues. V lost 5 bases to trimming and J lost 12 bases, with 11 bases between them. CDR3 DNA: TGTGCCAGCAGTCCGGACATATTCCAGCATTTT. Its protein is CASSPDIFQHF.

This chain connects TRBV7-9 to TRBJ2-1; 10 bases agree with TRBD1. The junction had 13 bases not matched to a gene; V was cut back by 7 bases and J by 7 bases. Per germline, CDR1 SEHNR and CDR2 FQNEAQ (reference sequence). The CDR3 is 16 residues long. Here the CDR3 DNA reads TGTGCCAGCACCTTCATGACAGGGGGCGTAAGAAATGAGCAGTTCTTC. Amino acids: CASTFMTGGVRNEQFF.

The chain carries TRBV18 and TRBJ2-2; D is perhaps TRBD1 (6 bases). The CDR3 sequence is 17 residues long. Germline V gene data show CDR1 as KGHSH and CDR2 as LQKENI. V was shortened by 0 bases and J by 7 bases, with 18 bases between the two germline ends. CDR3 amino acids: CASSPPHRGSIYGELFF. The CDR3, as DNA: TGTGCCAGCTCACCACCGCATAGGGGGTCCATATACGGGGAGCTGTTTTTT.

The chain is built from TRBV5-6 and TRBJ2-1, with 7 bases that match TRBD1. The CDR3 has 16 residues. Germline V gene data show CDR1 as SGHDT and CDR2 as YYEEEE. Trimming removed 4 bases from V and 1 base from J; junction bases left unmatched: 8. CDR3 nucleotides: TGTGCCAGCAGCCCCACAGGGGCCAGGTCCTACAATGAGCAGTTCTTC. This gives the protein CASSPTGARSYNEQFF.

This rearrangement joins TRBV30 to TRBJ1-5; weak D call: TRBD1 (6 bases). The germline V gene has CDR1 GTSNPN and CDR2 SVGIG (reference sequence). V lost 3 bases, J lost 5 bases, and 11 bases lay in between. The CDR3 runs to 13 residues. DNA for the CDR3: TGTGCCTGGAGACAGGGCCGGGATCAGCCCCAGCATTTT. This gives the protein CAWRQGRDQPQHF.

The CDR3 here is CASIDRGLNQPQHF. The CDR3 nucleotides are TGTGCCAGCATTGACAGGGGGCTAAATCAGCCCCAGCATTTT. V usage is TRBV6-1 and J usage is TRBJ1-5; 10 nucleotides line up with TRBD1. The CDR3 length is 14 residues. Germline V gene data show CDR1 as MNHNS and CDR2 as SASEGT. Trimming removed 7 bases from V and 4 bases from J; junction bases left unmatched: 4.

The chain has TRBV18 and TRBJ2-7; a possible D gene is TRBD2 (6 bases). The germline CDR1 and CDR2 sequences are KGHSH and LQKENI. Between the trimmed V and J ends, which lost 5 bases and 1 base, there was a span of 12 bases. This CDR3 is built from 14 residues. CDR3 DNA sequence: TGTGCCAGCTCAGCCGGGACTCCTTCCTACGAGCAGTACTTC. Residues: CASSAGTPSYEQYF.

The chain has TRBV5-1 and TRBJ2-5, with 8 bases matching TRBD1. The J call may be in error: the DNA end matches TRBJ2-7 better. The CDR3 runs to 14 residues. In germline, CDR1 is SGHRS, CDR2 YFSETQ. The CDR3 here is CASSSRTGYDEQYF. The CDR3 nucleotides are TGCGCCAGCAGTTCTCGGACAGGGTACGACGAGCAGTACTTC.

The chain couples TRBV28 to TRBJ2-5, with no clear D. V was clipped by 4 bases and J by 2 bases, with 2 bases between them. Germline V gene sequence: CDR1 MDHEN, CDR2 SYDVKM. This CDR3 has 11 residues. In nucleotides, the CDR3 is TGTGCCAGCAGTTCTCAAGAGACCCAGTACTTC. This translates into CASSSQETQYF.

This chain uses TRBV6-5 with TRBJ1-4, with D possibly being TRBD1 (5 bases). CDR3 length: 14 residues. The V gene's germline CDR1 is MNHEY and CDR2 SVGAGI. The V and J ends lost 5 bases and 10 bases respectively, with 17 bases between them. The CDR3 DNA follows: TGTGCCAGCAGTGAACAACAGGCTTCTGGAAAACTGTTTTTT. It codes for CASSEQQASGKLFF.

The CDR3 is CASSLLADEQFF. Here the CDR3 DNA reads TGTGCCAGCAGCTTATTAGCGGATGAGCAGTTCTTC. V usage is TRBV5-5 and J usage is TRBJ2-1; D possibly corresponds to TRBD2 (6 bases). In germline, CDR1 is SGHKS, CDR2 YYEKEE (reference sequence). V was pared by 2 bases and J by 8 bases, with 8 bases between. The CDR3 length is 12 residues.

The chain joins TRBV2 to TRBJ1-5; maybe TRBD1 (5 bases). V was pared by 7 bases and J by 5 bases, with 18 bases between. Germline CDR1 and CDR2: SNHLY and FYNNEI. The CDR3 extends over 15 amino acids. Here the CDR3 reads CASIRSLGLDQPQHF. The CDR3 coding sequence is TGTGCCAGCATTAGGTCATTGGGGCTCGATCAGCCCCAGCATTTT.

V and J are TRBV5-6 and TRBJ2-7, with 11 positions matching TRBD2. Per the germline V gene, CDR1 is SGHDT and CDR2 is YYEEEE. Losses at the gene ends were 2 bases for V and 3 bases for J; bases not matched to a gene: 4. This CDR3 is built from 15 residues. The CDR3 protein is CASSLTGTSGYEQYV. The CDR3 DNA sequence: TGTGCCAGCAGCTTAACCGGGACTAGCGGCTACGAGCAGTACGTC.